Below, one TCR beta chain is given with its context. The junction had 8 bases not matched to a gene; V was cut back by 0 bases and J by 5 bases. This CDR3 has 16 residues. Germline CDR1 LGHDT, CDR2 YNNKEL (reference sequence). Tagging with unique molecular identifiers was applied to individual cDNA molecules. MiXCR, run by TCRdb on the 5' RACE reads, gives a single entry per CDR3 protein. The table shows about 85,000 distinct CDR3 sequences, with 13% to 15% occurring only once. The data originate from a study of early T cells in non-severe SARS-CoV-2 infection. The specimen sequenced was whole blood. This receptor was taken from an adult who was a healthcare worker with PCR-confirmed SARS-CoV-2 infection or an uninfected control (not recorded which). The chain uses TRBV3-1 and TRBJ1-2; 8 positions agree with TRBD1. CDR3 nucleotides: TGTGCCAGCAGCCAAGAGCCAGGACAGGGCGTATATGGCTACACCTTC. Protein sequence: CASSQEPGQGVYGYTF. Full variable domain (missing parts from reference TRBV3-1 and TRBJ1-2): DTAVSQTPKYLVTQMGNDKSIKCEQNLGHDTMYWYKQDSKKFLKIMFSYNNKELIINETVPNRFSPKSPDKAHLNLHINSLELGDSAVYFCASSQEPGQGVYGYTFGSGTRLTVV.